The clone carrying this TCR beta chain was recorded only once. The time point here: after dendritic cell vaccination, including at tumor progression/relapse. The data are from a study of glioma-infiltrating T cells after dendritic cell vaccination. About the study: Patients received autologous tumor lysate-pulsed dendritic cell vaccination between about 2003 and 2013.

This CDR3 is built from 14 residues. CDR1 SEHNR and CDR2 FQNEAQ come from the germline V gene (reference sequence). Trimming left V 6 bases short and J 2 bases short, with 13 bases between. Primers: 60 V beta forward and 13 J beta reverse. Sequenced by immunoSEQ multiplex PCR; TCRdb stores in-frame clones only, minus some. The table has roughly 100,000 clones, around 89% seen once. V gene TRBV7-9 combines with J gene TRBJ1-1; D call uncertain. The specimen comprised blood, sampled after dendritic cell vaccination. This clonotype originated in a human donor with glioblastoma. DNA of the CDR3: TGTGCCAGCAGTTTCGGCCCAGGTAACACTGAAGCTTTCTTT. Its protein product is CASSFGPGNTEAFF.